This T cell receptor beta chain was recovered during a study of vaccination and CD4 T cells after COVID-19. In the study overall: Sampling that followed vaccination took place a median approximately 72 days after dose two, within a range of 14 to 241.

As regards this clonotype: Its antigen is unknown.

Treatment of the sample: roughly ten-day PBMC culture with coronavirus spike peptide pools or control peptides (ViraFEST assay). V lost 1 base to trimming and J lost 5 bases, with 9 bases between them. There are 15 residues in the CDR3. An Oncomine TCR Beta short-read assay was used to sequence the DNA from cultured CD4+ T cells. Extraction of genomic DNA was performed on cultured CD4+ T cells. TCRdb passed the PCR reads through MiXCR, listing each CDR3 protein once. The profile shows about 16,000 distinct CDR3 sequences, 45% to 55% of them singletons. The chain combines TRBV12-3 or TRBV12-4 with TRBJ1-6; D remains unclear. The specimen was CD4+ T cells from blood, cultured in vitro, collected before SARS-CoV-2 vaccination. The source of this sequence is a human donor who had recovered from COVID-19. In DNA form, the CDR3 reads TGTGCCAGCAGTTTAGACGTCAGCAATAATTCACCCCTCCACTTT. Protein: CASSLDVSNNSPLHF.